A selection of T cell receptor beta chains follows, all from one sample in a study of immune evolution from preneoplasia to lung adenocarcinoma. This table comes from immunoSEQ multiplex PCR, and its TCRdb copy is limited to in-frame clones, with some not included. The sample carries roughly 40,000 clones, roughly four fifths recorded once. Sequencing was carried out using FFPE invasive lung adenocarcinoma tissue. The origin of the receptors is a person aged 60 to 70 with lung adenocarcinoma. Both conserved end residues are part of each CDR3. Each record gives: D gene, V gene, clone size, J gene, CDR3 protein, CDR3 DNA. The D gene is left open where the match is weak. Not all rows give a size; the values are once, few, many and, for expanded clones, a class.

>TRBD1|TRBV18|.|TRBJ1-2
CASSFEGGAKYGYTF
TGTGCCAGCTCATTTGAAGGGGGCGCAAAATATGGCTACACCTTC
>.|TRBV28|few|TRBJ1-4
CASSFSGYTNEKLFF
TGTGCCAGCAGTTTTTCCGGATATACTAATGAAAAACTGTTTTTT
>.|TRBV7-9|.|TRBJ1-1
CASSPSVTTEAFF
TGTGCCAGCAGCCCAAGTGTGACCACTGAAGCTTTCTTT
>TRBD1|TRBV5-1|.|TRBJ1-2
CASSSETGHKLYTF
TGCGCCAGCAGCTCAGAGACAGGGCATAAACTCTACACCTTC
>TRBD2|TRBV5-4|.|TRBJ2-7
CASSFQGLAGAWAYEQYF
TGTGCCAGCAGCTTCCAAGGACTAGCGGGAGCTTGGGCCTACGAGCAGTACTTC
>.|TRBV5-5|.|TRBJ2-3
CASGFGTDTQYF
TGTGCCAGCGGGTTCGGCACAGATACGCAGTATTTT
>TRBD1|TRBV7-9|few|TRBJ2-4
CASSLTGGPLAKNIQYF
TGTGCCAGCAGCTTAACAGGGGGCCCTTTAGCCAAAAACATTCAGTACTTC
>.|TRBV7-2|.|TRBJ1-5
CASSLSTPGIQPQHF
TGTGCCAGCAGCTTATCCACACCCGGTATTCAGCCCCAGCATTTT
>.|TRBV7-2|.|TRBJ2-2
CASSLGGKGRTGELFF
TGTGCCAGCAGCTTAGGTGGTAAGGGACGGACCGGGGAGCTGTTTTTT
>TRBD2|TRBV28|once|TRBJ2-2
CASRVGGLNGELFF
TGTGCCAGCCGGGTGGGAGGGCTGAACGGGGAGCTGTTTTTT
>.|TRBV15|.|TRBJ2-5
CATSRGRTQTQYF
TGTGCCACCAGCAGGGGTCGGACACAGACCCAGTACTTC
>TRBD2|TRBV15|.|TRBJ2-3
CATSRDIPGTSAQYF
TGTGCCACCAGCAGAGATATACCCGGGACTAGTGCGCAGTATTTT
>TRBD2|TRBV5-4|.|TRBJ2-3
CASSFGPLLAGVDTQYF
TGTGCCAGCAGCTTCGGGCCGTTGCTAGCGGGAGTAGATACGCAGTATTTT
>.|TRBV9|.|TRBJ2-2
CASSVAGDTGELFF
TGTGCCAGCAGCGTAGCGGGAGACACCGGGGAGCTGTTTTTT
>TRBD2|TRBV29-1|.|TRBJ2-5
CSVASGRAWETQYF
TGCAGCGTTGCGAGCGGGAGGGCCTGGGAGACCCAGTACTTC
>.|TRBV4-1|.|TRBJ2-5
CASSQGVSDLREETQYF
TGCGCCAGCAGCCAAGGGGTTAGCGATCTCCGAGAGGAGACCCAGTACTTC
>.|TRBV6-5|.|TRBJ2-2
CASSYSRQARTGELFF
TGTGCCAGCAGTTACTCACGACAGGCGCGGACCGGGGAGCTGTTTTTT
>.|TRBV30|.|TRBJ1-3
CAWSVEASIPGNTIYF
TGTGCCTGGAGTGTGGAGGCCTCTATTCCCGGAAACACCATATATTTT
>.|TRBV5-1|.|TRBJ2-2
CASSLGNRDPNTGELFF
TGCGCCAGCAGCTTGGGGAACAGGGACCCGAACACCGGGGAGCTGTTTTTT
>TRBD2|TRBV27|.|TRBJ2-1
CASSLWAGAYNEQFF
TGTGCCAGCAGTTTATGGGCGGGAGCTTACAATGAGCAGTTCTTC
>.|TRBV12-5|.|TRBJ2-7
CASGLQYEQYF
TGTGCTAGTGGTTTGCAGTACGAGCAGTACTTC
>.|TRBV19|.|TRBJ2-2
CASSLTGSGELFF
TGTGCCAGTAGTTTGACAGGTTCCGGGGAGCTGTTTTTT
>.|TRBV7-2|.|TRBJ1-5
CASSWGGQPQHF
TGTGCCAGCAGCTGGGGGGGTCAGCCCCAGCATTTT
>.|TRBV23-1|.|TRBJ2-7
CASSPWRTYEQYF
TGCGCCAGCAGTCCTTGGAGGACCTACGAGCAGTACTTC
>.|TRBV21-1|.|TRBJ1-3
CASSTGGQLGNTIYF
TGTGCCAGCAGCACGGGGGGACAGTTAGGAAACACCATATATTTT
>TRBD2|TRBV2|.|TRBJ2-2
CASSEREATGELFF
TGTGCCAGCAGTGAACGGGAGGCGACCGGGGAGCTGTTTTTT
>.|TRBV27|.|TRBJ2-3
CASSHKSRDTQYF
TGTGCCAGCAGCCACAAAAGTAGAGATACGCAGTATTTT
>.|TRBV9|.|TRBJ2-2
CASSTRQVPGELFF
TGTGCCAGCAGCACCCGACAGGTTCCCGGGGAGCTGTTTTTT
>TRBD1|TRBV18|.|TRBJ1-4
CASSPDRVNEKLFF
TGTGCCAGCTCACCAGACAGGGTGAATGAAAAACTGTTTTTT
>.|TRBV5-4|.|TRBJ2-7
CASSLPGVRAISF
TGTGCCAGCAGCTTACCAGGGGTCCGGGCAATTTCCTTC
>.|TRBV30|once|TRBJ1-1
CAWIPAGRTEAFF
TGTGCCTGGATTCCTGCAGGGAGGACTGAAGCTTTCTTT
>.|TRBV19|.|TRBJ2-3
CASSPPQGLPQDTQYF
TGTGCCAGTAGTCCCCCTCAGGGGCTTCCCCAAGATACGCAGTATTTT
>TRBD1|TRBV30|.|TRBJ1-1
CAWQGQPNTEAFF
TGTGCCTGGCAGGGACAGCCGAACACTGAAGCTTTCTTT
>TRBD2|TRBV6-4|once|TRBJ2-1
CASSDPLAGHNEQFF
TGTGCCAGCAGTGACCCACTAGCGGGGCACAATGAGCAGTTCTTC
>TRBD1|TRBV28|.|TRBJ1-5
CASGTGEGNQPQHF
TGTGCCAGCGGTACAGGGGAGGGCAATCAGCCCCAGCATTTT
>TRBD1|TRBV23-1|.|TRBJ2-2
CASSHSRGLFPHHSGELFF
TGCGCCAGCAGTCATAGCAGGGGGCTTTTTCCACATCACTCCGGGGAGCTGTTTTTT
>TRBD1|TRBV11-2|.|TRBJ2-1
CASSFWDRPNEQFF
TGTGCCAGCAGCTTCTGGGACAGGCCGAATGAGCAGTTCTTC
>.|TRBV30|.|TRBJ1-1
CAWSVRGWTEAFF
TGTGCCTGGAGTGTTCGGGGATGGACTGAAGCTTTCTTT
>.|TRBV18|.|TRBJ1-2
CASSPDSVYTF
TGTGCCAGCTCTCCCGACTCTGTATACACCTTC
>TRBD1|TRBV28|.|TRBJ2-6
CASSKDRAGIVLTF
TGTGCCAGCAGCAAGGACAGGGCTGGGATAGTCCTGACTTTC
>.|TRBV18|few|TRBJ2-5
CASSSQETQYF
TGTGCCAGCTCATCGCAAGAGACCCAGTACTTC
>.|TRBV4-1|once|TRBJ1-5
CASSQDSTNQPQHF
TGCGCCAGCAGCCAAGATTCGACAAATCAGCCCCAGCATTTT
>TRBD1|TRBV28|once|TRBJ1-4
CASTRDRGHEKLFF
TGTGCCAGCACCCGAGACAGGGGGCATGAAAAACTGTTTTTT
>.|TRBV10-3|.|TRBJ2-1
CAISGTSYNEQFF
TGTGCCATCAGTGGAACCTCCTACAATGAGCAGTTCTTC
>TRBD1|TRBV7-2|.|TRBJ2-3
CASSLAGTGGSTDTQYF
TGTGCCAGCAGCTTAGCGGGCACAGGGGGTAGCACAGATACGCAGTATTTT
>.|TRBV28|medium-sized|TRBJ2-7
CASSLSRNEQYF
TGTGCCAGCAGTTTGAGTCGGAACGAGCAGTACTTC
>TRBD1|TRBV5-4|.|TRBJ2-2
CASSRQGVSTTGELFF
TGTGCCAGCAGCCGACAGGGGGTTTCAACCACCGGGGAGCTGTTTTTT
>TRBD1|TRBV2|.|TRBJ1-5
CASSGTGGDQPQHF
TGTGCCAGCAGCGGGACAGGGGGAGATCAGCCCCAGCATTTT
>TRBD2|TRBV7-2|.|TRBJ2-1
CASGTSGYNEQFF
TGTGCCAGCGGGACTAGCGGTTACAATGAGCAGTTCTTC
>TRBD2|TRBV7-9|few|TRBJ2-7
CASSLTSGEQYF
TGTGCCAGCAGCTTGACTAGCGGCGAGCAGTACTTC
>.|TRBV9|.|TRBJ2-7
CASSVAAGNSYEQYF
TGTGCCAGCAGCGTAGCGGCGGGGAACTCCTACGAGCAGTACTTC
>.|TRBV7-2|.|TRBJ1-1
CASSLAVQAPTEAFF
TGTGCCAGCAGCTTAGCGGTCCAGGCCCCTACTGAAGCTTTCTTT
>.|TRBV7-6|few|TRBJ2-1
CASSLAIGGEQFF
TGTGCCAGCAGCTTAGCGATCGGGGGTGAGCAGTTCTTC
>.|TRBV7-2|.|TRBJ2-7
CASRSQGYEQYF
TGTGCCAGCAGAAGTCAGGGTTACGAGCAGTACTTC
>.|TRBV7-9|few|TRBJ2-3
CASGFVRGYTDTQYF
TGTGCCAGCGGATTTGTGAGAGGGTATACAGATACGCAGTATTTT
>TRBD1|TRBV28|once|TRBJ2-7
CASSTTGTGDSYEQYF
TGTGCCAGCAGTACCACCGGGACAGGGGACTCCTACGAGCAGTACTTC
>.|TRBV9|.|TRBJ2-1
CASSVAQGSGGTQQQFF
TGTGCCAGCAGCGTAGCTCAGGGTAGCGGCGGAACCCAACAACAGTTCTTC
>TRBD2|TRBV2|few|TRBJ2-7
CASTGDYSYEQYF
TGTGCCAGCACGGGGGACTACTCCTACGAGCAGTACTTC
>.|TRBV28|.|TRBJ1-4
CASSLVSEKLFF
TGTGCCAGCAGTTTAGTATCTGAAAAACTGTTTTTT